A selection of T cell receptor beta chains follows, all from one sample in a study of Graves' ophthalmopathy and Graves' hyperthyroidism. One entry per CDR3 protein results from TCRdb running MiXCR on the multiplex PCR reads. The sample has 200,000 to 300,000 distinct CDR3 sequences, about 47% seen once. The sample was peripheral blood. The source of these receptors is an adult man with Graves' ophthalmopathy. CDR3s include the opening cysteine and the closing phenylalanine or tryptophan. D genes are given only for firm matches. Only some rows state a clone size, as once, few, many or a class for expanded clones.

J,D,size,V,CDR3,DNA
TRBJ2-7,-,few,TRBV19,CASSIARSSYEQYF,TGTGCCAGTAGTATCGCCAGGTCCTCCTACGAGCAGTACTTC
TRBJ1-1,-,few,TRBV7-2,CASSLVESVPEAFF,TGTGCCAGCAGCTTAGTAGAGTCTGTCCCTGAAGCTTTCTTT
TRBJ1-5,TRBD1,few,TRBV2,CASSWTGNQPQHF,TGCGCCAGCAGCTGGACAGGTAATCAGCCCCAGCATTTT
TRBJ1-2,TRBD1,few,TRBV15,CATSRDFGRGGAGGYTF,TGTGCCACCAGCAGAGATTTCGGCAGGGGGGGGGCTGGTGGCTACACCTTC
TRBJ1-2,-,-,TRBV14,CASSQHLNYGYTF,TGTGCCAGCAGCCAACACCTTAACTATGGCTACACCTTC
TRBJ2-5,TRBD1,-,TRBV20-1,CSATGTGGDQETQYF,TGCAGTGCAACCGGGACAGGGGGCGACCAAGAGACCCAGTACTTC
TRBJ1-2,TRBD1,-,TRBV7-8,CASSVRQGSYGYTF,TGTGCCAGCAGCGTCCGACAGGGAAGCTATGGCTACACCTTC
TRBJ2-7,-,-,TRBV5-1,CASTPDSYEQYF,TGCGCCAGCACCCCTGACAGCTACGAGCAGTACTTC
TRBJ2-3,-,-,TRBV20-1,CSAKLPGPDTQYF,TGCAGTGCAAAACTTCCCGGACCAGATACGCAGTATTTT
TRBJ1-1,TRBD1,-,TRBV24-1,CATTGTGETFF,TGTGCCACCACCGGGACAGGGGAAACTTTCTTT
TRBJ1-1,-,few,TRBV12-3/TRBV12-4,CASSLRKGNTEAFF,TGTGCCAGCAGTTTGCGTAAGGGGAACACTGAAGCTTTCTTT
TRBJ1-1,TRBD1,-,TRBV2,CASSKRGQASTEAFF,TGTGCCAGCAGTAAAAGGGGACAGGCGAGTACTGAAGCTTTCTTT
TRBJ1-2,TRBD1,few,TRBV7-8,CASSLAGTGSVYGYTF,TGTGCCAGCAGCTTAGCCGGGACAGGGTCAGTCTATGGCTACACCTTC
TRBJ2-7,-,-,TRBV20-1,CSARPLGGGYEQYF,TGCAGTGCTAGACCCTTGGGAGGGGGCTACGAGCAGTACTTC
TRBJ1-5,TRBD1,-,TRBV6-5,CASRPDRGRWSNQPQHF,TGTGCCAGCAGGCCGGACAGGGGGCGGTGGAGCAATCAGCCCCAGCATTTT
TRBJ2-7,TRBD1,-,TRBV9,CASSPGQGAIYEQYF,TGTGCCAGCAGCCCCGGACAGGGGGCCATATACGAGCAGTACTTC
TRBJ1-5,-,few,TRBV7-2,CASSTLSGDRNQPQHF,TGTGCCAGCAGCACGCTCAGCGGGGATCGCAATCAGCCCCAGCATTTT
TRBJ1-2,TRBD1,-,TRBV7-8,CASSSRDRGRVYGYTF,TGTGCCAGCAGCTCCCGGGACAGGGGGCGTGTATATGGCTACACCTTC